This T cell receptor (beta chain) came from a study of CD8+ T cells in alopecia areata. From germline, CDR1 is PRHDT and CDR2 FYEKMQ (reference sequence). There are 11 residues in the CDR3. V lost 3 bases, J lost 15 bases, and 12 bases lay in between. Indicated treatment: oral pan-JAK inhibitor, 5-10 mg twice daily. Reverse transcription of extracted RNA yielded cDNA, which provided the sequencing template. Here immunoSEQ multiplex PCR was the method, and the copy in TCRdb shows in-frame clones only, minus some. The profile shows some 130,000 clones, around half of them singletons. The chain couples TRBV13 to TRBJ2-1; D remains unclear. The sequence came from a human donor with alopecia areata. Sequenced here: CD8+ T cells sorted from blood, sampled at week 4, from a patient treated with tofacitinib. The CDR3 here is CASSFRTAAFF. As DNA, the CDR3 is TGTGCCAGCAGCTTCAGGACCGCGGCGTTCTTC.